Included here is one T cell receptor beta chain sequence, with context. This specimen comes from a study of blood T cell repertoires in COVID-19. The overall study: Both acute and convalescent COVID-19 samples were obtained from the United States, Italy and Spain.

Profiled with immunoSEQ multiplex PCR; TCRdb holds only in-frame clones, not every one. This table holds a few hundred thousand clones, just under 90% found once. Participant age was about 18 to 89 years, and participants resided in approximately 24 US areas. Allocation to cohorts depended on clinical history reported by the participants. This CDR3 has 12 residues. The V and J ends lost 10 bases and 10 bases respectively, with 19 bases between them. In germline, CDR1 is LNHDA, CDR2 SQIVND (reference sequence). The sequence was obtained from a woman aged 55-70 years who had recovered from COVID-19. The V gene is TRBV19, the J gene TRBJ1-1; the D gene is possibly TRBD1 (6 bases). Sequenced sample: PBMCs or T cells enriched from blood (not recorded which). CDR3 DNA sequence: TGTGCCACCCAAAGCGGGGGCATAGGAGCTTTCTTT. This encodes CATQSGGIGAFF. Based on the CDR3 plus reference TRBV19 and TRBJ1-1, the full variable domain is DGGITQSPKYLFRKEGQNVTLSCEQNLNHDAMYWYRQDPGQGLRLIYYSQIVNDFQKGDIAEGYSVSREKKESFPLTVTSAQKNPTAFYLCATQSGGIGAFFGQGTRLTVV.